Presented here are 25 T cell receptor beta chains from one specimen sequenced in a study of blood T cell repertoires in COVID-19. The assay was immunoSEQ multiplex PCR, and TCRdb's table has in-frame clones only and misses some. Of 490,000 or so clones detected, roughly nine tenths appear once; the ten largest clones hold 8.3%. Sequenced: PBMCs or T cells enriched from blood (not recorded which). Receptors originate from an older woman who had recovered from COVID-19.

Remarks on this clone: One end of the junction fails to match germline, which may point to a read error. Other DNA sequences within the sample encode an identical CDR3. The CDR3 sequence is CAITRTVNYGYTF. In DNA form, the CDR3 reads TGTGCCATCACGAGGACAGTTAACTATGGCTATACCTTC. The J gene is TRBJ1-2, the V gene TRBV10-3; tentatively, D is TRBD1 (6 bases). This CDR3 has 13 amino acids. Germline assignment: CDR1 ENHRY and CDR2 SYGVKD.

The chain has TRBV27 and TRBJ1-1, with D tentatively TRBD1 (5 bases). In germline, CDR1 is MNHEY, CDR2 SMNVEV (reference sequence). The CDR3 spans 13 residues. Trimming removed 5 bases at V and 4 bases at J, with 11 bases between. CDR3 nucleotide sequence: TGTGCCAGCAGTAACAGGTGGGGCACTGAAGCTTTCTTT. Translating it yields CASSNRWGTEAFF.

The chain links TRBV9 to TRBJ1-5, with D possibly matching TRBD1 (5 bases). The germline CDR1 and CDR2 sequences are SGDLS and YYNGEE. V was shortened by 4 bases and J by 0 bases, with 11 bases between the two germline ends. This CDR3 has 15 amino acids. CDR3 residues: CASSSGGDSNQPQHF. The CDR3 DNA follows: TGTGCCAGCAGCTCGGGGGGGGATAGCAATCAGCCCCAGCATTTT.

About this clone: The identical CDR3 is also encoded by other nucleotide sequences in the sample. This rearrangement joins TRBV5-4 to TRBJ1-1; D remains unclear. V dropped 0 bases and J dropped 0 bases, with 9 bases sitting between them. The CDR3 runs to 15 residues. CDR1 and CDR2 from the germline V gene are SGHNT and YYREEE (reference sequence). This chain's CDR3 is CASSLGGAMNTEAFF. In nucleotides, the CDR3 is TGTGCCAGCAGCTTGGGGGGAGCGATGAACACTGAAGCTTTCTTT.

The CDR3 DNA sequence: TGTGCCACCAGTGATTCAGGGGTATACGAGCAGTACTTC. Its translation is CATSDSGVYEQYF. This chain uses TRBV24-1 with TRBJ2-7, with D possibly being TRBD1 (6 bases). CDR3 size: 13 residues. From germline, CDR1 is KGHDR and CDR2 SFDVKD. The ends were cut back, 2 bases at V and 4 bases at J, with 8 bases in the middle.

The chain carries TRBV6-1 and TRBJ1-2, with D perhaps matching TRBD1 (5 bases). In germline, CDR1 is MNHNS, CDR2 SASEGT. The CDR3 is made up of 13 amino acids. Trimming left V 2 bases short and J 4 bases short, with 8 bases between. CDR3 in DNA: TGTGCCAGCAGTGAATGGGGGGGCTATGGCTACACCTTC. Protein product: CASSEWGGYGYTF.

V is TRBV18 and J is TRBJ2-1, with TRBD2 identical over 10 bases. This CDR3 comprises 16 residues. Germline V lookup: CDR1 KGHSH, CDR2 LQKENI. V was pared by 2 bases and J by 4 bases, with 5 bases of the junction left unmatched. CDR3 protein: CASSPSLAGEYNEQFF. The CDR3 nucleotides read TGTGCCAGCTCACCATCCCTAGCGGGAGAATACAATGAGCAGTTCTTC.

The chain joins TRBV5-5 to TRBJ2-7; tentative D call: TRBD1 (5 bases). Germline CDR1 reads SGHKS; CDR2 reads YYEKEE (reference sequence). Trimming took off 2 bases at V and 4 bases at J, with 13 bases between the two ends. The CDR3 runs to 14 residues. CDR3 in amino acids: CASSFSDIQYEQYV. Written as DNA, the CDR3 is TGTGCCAGCAGCTTTTCGGACATACAGTACGAGCAGTACGTC.

The V and J genes are TRBV7-2 and TRBJ2-5; D unclear. This CDR3 is built from 15 residues. Germline V gene lookup returns CDR1 SGHTA and CDR2 FQGNSA. V was trimmed by 3 bases and J by 5 bases, leaving 16 bases between them. The CDR3 nucleotides read TGTGCCAGCAGCTTTAGAGCGTCATTGGTTGAGACCCAGTACTTC. Its translation is CASSFRASLVETQYF. Complete variable domain (other parts from reference TRBV7-2 and TRBJ2-5): GAGVSQSPSNKVTEKGKDVELRCDPISGHTALYWYRQSLGQGLEFLIYFQGNSAPDKSGLPSDRFSAERTGGSVSTLTIQRTQQEDSAVYLCASSFRASLVETQYFGPGTRLLVL.

The chain joins TRBV6-5 to TRBJ1-3, with 7 bases aligning to TRBD1. Trimming removed 6 bases from V and 0 bases from J; junction bases left unmatched: 5. The germline V gene encodes CDR1 MNHEY and CDR2 SVGAGI. The CDR3 sequence is 15 residues long. The CDR3 nucleotides read TGTGCCAGCAGCCAAGGGACAGCCTCTGGAAACACCATATATTTT. It encodes CASSQGTASGNTIYF.

The CDR3 loop reads CASSQEASSTDTQYF. As DNA, the CDR3 is TGCGCCAGCAGCCAAGAGGCTAGTAGCACAGATACGCAGTATTTT. The rearrangement uses TRBV4-1 and TRBJ2-3; D gene ambiguous. Germline V CDR1 and CDR2: MGHRA, YSYEKL. This CDR3 is 15 amino acids long. Deletions cut 0 bases from V and 0 bases from J, with 7 bases between.

The chain uses TRBV9 and TRBJ1-1; no reliable D call. The length of the CDR3 is 13 residues. Trimming took off 0 bases at V and 3 bases at J, with 6 bases between the two ends. In germline, CDR1 is SGDLS, CDR2 YYNGEE. The CDR3 is CASSVVADTEAFF. The CDR3 nucleotides are TGTGCCAGCAGCGTAGTAGCGGACACTGAAGCTTTCTTT.

The chain recombines TRBV27 with TRBJ2-1; D is perhaps TRBD1 (6 bases). The CDR3 has 15 residues. Germline assignment: CDR1 MNHEY and CDR2 SMNVEV (reference sequence). V was pared by 5 bases and J by 0 bases, with 11 bases between. Here the CDR3 DNA reads TGTGCCAGCAGTGGGGCAGGGGTCTCCTACAATGAGCAGTTCTTC. Translation gives CASSGAGVSYNEQFF.

The rearrangement uses TRBV29-1 and TRBJ1-2, with TRBD1 as a possible D gene (6 bases). Germline V gene sequence: CDR1 SQVTM, CDR2 ANQGSEA. With 4 bases removed from V and 3 bases from J, the gap between germline ends came to 18 bases. The CDR3 is made up of 15 amino acids. CDR3 amino acids: CSVAPGEGKDYGYTF. DNA of the CDR3: TGCAGCGTTGCCCCAGGGGAGGGAAAGGACTATGGCTACACCTTC.

J is TRBJ2-2 and V is TRBV19; 9 bases are a match to TRBD1. Germline V CDR1 and CDR2: LNHDA, SQIVND (reference sequence). The CDR3 covers 15 residues. V trimming: 10 bases; J trimming: 4 bases; junction bases outside the gene matches: 10. The CDR3 coding sequence is TGTGCCACCCGGCCCGGGACAGGGAGCACCGGGGAGCTGTTTTTT. This codes for CATRPGTGSTGELFF.

V gene TRBV13 combines with J gene TRBJ2-7, with D possibly TRBD1 on 5 matching bases. The V end was cut by 1 base, the J end by 4 bases, with 8 bases between. The CDR3 loop spans 13 amino acids. The germline V gene has CDR1 PRHDT and CDR2 FYEKMQ (reference sequence). Here the CDR3 reads CASSLEGDYEQYF. CDR3 bases: TGTGCCAGCAGCTTAGAAGGGGATTACGAGCAGTACTTC.

This chain uses TRBV6-1 with TRBJ2-7; no firm D call. Germline values: CDR1 MNHNS, CDR2 SASEGT. This CDR3 has 11 amino acids. V was pared by 2 bases and J by 6 bases, with 5 bases between. The chain's CDR3 is CASSELLEQYF. The DNA of the CDR3 is TGTGCCAGCAGTGAACTTCTCGAGCAGTACTTC.

Only a few counts were recorded for this clone. The chain uses TRBV3-1 (or the pseudogene TRBV3-2) and TRBJ1-4; tentative D call: TRBD1 (6 bases). V dropped 4 bases and J dropped 3 bases, with 12 bases sitting between them. The CDR3 runs 15 residues. Germline V gene data show CDR1 as LGHDT and CDR2 as YNNKEL (reference sequence). The CDR3 DNA reads as TGTGCCAGCAGCCGGGGGAACAGGGCTAATGAAAAACTGTTTTTT. As protein: CASSRGNRANEKLFF.

V usage is TRBV5-4 and J usage is TRBJ1-4, with 8 bases aligning to TRBD1. The CDR3 sequence is 16 residues long. V lost 0 bases and J lost 5; bases outside the gene matches: 6. From germline, CDR1 is SGHNT and CDR2 YYREEE (reference sequence). The chain's CDR3 is CASSLVGTGFNEKLFF. The CDR3 DNA is TGTGCCAGCAGCTTGGTCGGGACAGGATTCAATGAAAAACTGTTTTTT.

This clone was observed once. The J gene is TRBJ1-2, the V gene TRBV18, with 10 bases fitting TRBD1. The CDR3 consists of 16 residues. Losses at the gene ends were 2 bases for V and 3 bases for J; bases not matched to a gene: 6. Germline CDR1 is KGHSH and CDR2 is LQKENI. CDR3 nucleotide sequence: TGTGCCAGCTCACCATGGGGGACAGGGGATGACTATGGCTACACCTTC. This translates into CASSPWGTGDDYGYTF.

The V gene is TRBV9, the J gene TRBJ2-5, with D possibly being TRBD1 (6 bases). V was shortened by 0 bases and J by 2 bases, with 11 bases between the two germline ends. In germline, CDR1 is SGDLS, CDR2 YYNGEE. The CDR3 runs to 15 residues. CDR3 region: CASSVAGTGQETQYF. For the CDR3, the DNA is TGTGCCAGCAGCGTAGCTGGCACAGGGCAAGAGACCCAGTACTTC.

The chain couples TRBV5-8 to TRBJ2-1, with D perhaps TRBD1 (5 bases). CDR3 length: 12 amino acids. V gave up 0 bases and J gave up 12 bases, with 10 bases separating them. Germline V gene sequence: CDR1 SGHTS, CDR2 YDEGEE. Written as DNA, the CDR3 is TGTGCCAGCAGCTTGGCCTTAACAGGGCAGTTCTTC. Protein: CASSLALTGQFF.

J is TRBJ2-5 and V is TRBV7-7; D is perhaps TRBD1 (7 bases). Germline loops: CDR1 SSHAT, CDR2 FNYEAQ (reference sequence). Trimming pared 1 base from V and 4 bases from J, leaving 13 bases between. The CDR3 is 15 amino acids. The CDR3 coding sequence is TGTGCCAGCAGCTTAGGACGGGGGACAGTAGAGACCCAGTACTTC. Residues: CASSLGRGTVETQYF.

CDR3 residues: CASSSPATGGSPLHF. The CDR3 DNA follows: TGTGCCAGCAGTTCTCCCGCGACAGGGGGTTCACCCCTCCACTTT. The chain carries TRBV28 and TRBJ1-6, with TRBD1 identical over 9 bases. The length of the CDR3 is 15 residues. J gave up 9 bases and V 4 bases, and 7 bases lay outside the gene matches. CDR1 and CDR2 from the germline V gene are MDHEN and SYDVKM. The full variable domain, its missing parts supplied by reference TRBV28 and TRBJ1-6, is DVKVTQSSRYLVKRTGEKVFLECVQDMDHENMFWYRQDPGLGLRLIYFSYDVKMKEKGDIPEGYSVSREKKERFSLILESASTNQTSMYLCASSSPATGGSPLHFGNGTRLTVT.

Only a few counts were recorded for this clone. The chain carries TRBV18 and TRBJ1-5; D remains unclear. Trimming stripped 6 bases from V and 4 bases from J, with 10 bases between. The CDR3 loop spans 13 amino acids. Per germline, CDR1 KGHSH and CDR2 LQKENI. The CDR3 spells CASSQDGNQPQHF. The CDR3 DNA reads as TGTGCCAGCTCGCAAGACGGGAATCAGCCCCAGCATTTT.